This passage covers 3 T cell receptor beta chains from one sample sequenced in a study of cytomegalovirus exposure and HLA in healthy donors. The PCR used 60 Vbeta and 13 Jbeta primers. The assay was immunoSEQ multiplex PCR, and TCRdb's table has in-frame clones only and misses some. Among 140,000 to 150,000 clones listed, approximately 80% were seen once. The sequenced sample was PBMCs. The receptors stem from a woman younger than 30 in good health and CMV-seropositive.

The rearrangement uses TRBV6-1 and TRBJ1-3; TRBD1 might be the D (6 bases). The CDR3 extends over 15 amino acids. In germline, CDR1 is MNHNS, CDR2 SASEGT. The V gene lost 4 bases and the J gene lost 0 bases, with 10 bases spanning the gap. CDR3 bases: TGTGCCAGCAGTGGGACAGCCCTCTCTGGAAACACCATATATTTT. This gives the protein CASSGTALSGNTIYF.

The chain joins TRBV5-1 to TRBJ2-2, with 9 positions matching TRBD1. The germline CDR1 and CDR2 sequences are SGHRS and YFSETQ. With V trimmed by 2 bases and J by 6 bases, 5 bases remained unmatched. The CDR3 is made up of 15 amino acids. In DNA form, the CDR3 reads TGCGCCAGCAGCTTCTGGACAGGGGTGGCCGGGGAGCTGTTTTTT. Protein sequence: CASSFWTGVAGELFF. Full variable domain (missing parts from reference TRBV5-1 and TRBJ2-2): KAGVTQTPRYLIKTRGQQVTLSCSPISGHRSVSWYQQTPGQGLQFLFEYFSETQRNKGNFPGRFSGRQFSNSRSEMNVSTLELGDSALYLCASSFWTGVAGELFFGEGSRLTVL.

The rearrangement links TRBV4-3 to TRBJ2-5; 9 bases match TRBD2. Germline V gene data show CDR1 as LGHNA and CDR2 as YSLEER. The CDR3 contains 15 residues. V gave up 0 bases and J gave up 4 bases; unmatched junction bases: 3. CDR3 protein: CASSQERGGRETQYF. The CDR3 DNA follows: TGCGCCAGCAGCCAAGAGCGGGGGGGCAGAGAGACCCAGTACTTC.